These T cell receptor beta chains were read from a single sample in a study of human T cells and chemical hapten exposure. Via MiXCR, TCRdb re-called the RACE reads, giving one row per CDR3 protein. Among more than 50,000 distinct CDR3 sequences listed, about 7% were seen once. Source: whole blood, taken in connection with sensitization to the hapten diphenylcyclopropenone (DPC). Receptor source: a woman aged 25 to 39 with alopecia areata. Some clones in this sample may be carry-over from other donors' samples. Both conserved end residues are part of each CDR3. The order of the fields is D gene, J gene, V gene, clone size, CDR3 DNA, CDR3 protein. A D gene is named only where the DNA matches it firmly. Part of the rows lack a size; the others show once, few, many or a class for expanded clones.

>.|TRBJ1-1|TRBV2|few
TGTGCCAGCAGATTTCAGGGACGGGAGACTGAAGCTTTCTTT
CASRFQGRETEAFF
>.|TRBJ2-7|TRBV7-9|many
TGTGCCAGCAGCTTTCCCGTAGAGTACGAGCAGTACTTC
CASSFPVEYEQYF
>.|TRBJ1-2|TRBV5-1|few
TGCGCCAGCAGCTTCTGGGGGCTAGGAGACTATGGCGACACCTTC
CASSFWGLGDYGDTF
>.|TRBJ2-6|TRBV12-5|many
TGTGCTAGTGTAGGGAATACTGGGGCCAACGTCCTGACTTTC
CASVGNTGANVLTF
>.|TRBJ2-3|TRBV9|many
TGTGCCAGCAGCGCCCATGGGGGGCCTGCGGATACGCAGTATTTT
CASSAHGGPADTQYF
>.|TRBJ1-1|TRBV20-1|few
TGCAGTGTCCAGACCCAGACTAGTACTGAAGCTTTCTTT
CSVQTQTSTEAFF
>.|TRBJ1-2|TRBV7-9|many
TGTGCCAGCAGCTTACTATCAGGGATCGAGTTAGCTAACTATGGCTACACCTTC
CASSLLSGIELANYGYTF
>TRBD2|TRBJ2-1|TRBV2|.
TGTGCCAGCAGTGAATTGGCGGGGGGGCAGGAGTTCTTC
CASSELAGGQEFF
>TRBD1|TRBJ1-2|TRBV9|many
TGTGCCAGCAGCCCAGGACAGGGGCCCGGCTATGGCTACACCTTC
CASSPGQGPGYGYTF
>.|TRBJ1-5|TRBV12-3/TRBV12-4|many
TGTGCCAGCAGCAACATACCCAGATCCAATCAGCCCCAGCATTTT
CASSNIPRSNQPQHF
>.|TRBJ2-7|TRBV12-3/TRBV12-4|many
TGTGCCAGCAGTTTGCCGGGGGCTATATACGAGCAGTACTTC
CASSLPGAIYEQYF
>.|TRBJ2-7|TRBV5-1|many
TGCGCCAGCAGCCCGGACATCTCCTACGAGCAGTACTTC
CASSPDISYEQYF
>.|TRBJ1-1|TRBV12-3/TRBV12-4|many
TGTGCCAGCAGTTTCCGCAGGGAGATGAACACTGAAGCTTTCTTT
CASSFRREMNTEAFF
>.|TRBJ1-2|TRBV29-1|few
TGCAGCGTTGAAGCTCCGGGACGCAACTATGGCTACACCTTC
CSVEAPGRNYGYTF
>TRBD2|TRBJ2-7|TRBV2|.
TGTGCCAGCGGGGGGGATTCCTACGAGCAGTACTTC
CASGGDSYEQYF
>.|TRBJ2-3|TRBV11-3|many
TGTGCCAGCAGCTTAGATGGGCTAAGCACAGATACGCAGTATTTT
CASSLDGLSTDTQYF
>.|TRBJ2-1|TRBV4-2|many
TGTGCCAGCAGCCCAGGGGTATCCTACAATGAGCAGTTCTTC
CASSPGVSYNEQFF
>.|TRBJ1-2|TRBV18|.
TGTGCCAGCTCACCACCGGGGGACTTATATGGCGACACCTTC
CASSPPGDLYGDTF
>.|TRBJ1-5|TRBV5-6|.
TGTGCCAGCAGCCTATACGCCGGGACATCGGCCAATCAGCCCCAGCATTTT
CASSLYAGTSANQPQHF
>.|TRBJ1-2|TRBV7-2|many
TGTGCCAGCAGCTTGCAGGGGAGGAATGGCTACACCTTC
CASSLQGRNGYTF